Reported below is one T cell receptor beta chain. As yet, its antigen is unknown. The data stem from a study of CD4+ T cells in melanoma. Study-wide results and limits: In melanoma, neoantigen-specific CD4+ T cells reportedly differed in differentiation state. A reported correlation linked neoantigen-specific CD4+ T cells to CD8+, macrophage and B cell function.

TCRdb's table, derived via immunoSEQ multiplex PCR, lists solely in-frame clones and lacks some. The sample includes 20,000 to 25,000 clones, about 80% of them seen just once. The trim removed 4 bases at V and 0 bases at J, leaving 3 bases unmatched. This CDR3 has 14 amino acids. Germline V CDR1 and CDR2: SGHRS, YFSETQ. The V and J genes are TRBV5-1 and TRBJ1-1, with 7 bases fitting TRBD1. Sequencing was done on a sample of cells from a culture (not recorded whether cultured in vitro). The source is a human donor with melanoma. As DNA, the CDR3 is TGCGCCAGCAGCCCGACAGGGTTGAACACTGAAGCTTTCTTT. Protein sequence: CASSPTGLNTEAFF.